The source of this T cell receptor beta chain is a study of cytomegalovirus exposure and HLA in healthy donors. Study in general: Of roughly 400 genotyped donors, roughly 81% grouped in the Caucasian-associated ancestry cluster.

PCR employed 60 Vbeta and 13 Jbeta primers. Measured with immunoSEQ multiplex PCR; TCRdb has only the in-frame clones, and not every one. The sample lists more than 150,000 clones, almost 80% occurring once. This clone was recorded once. The antigen is undetermined. Broader study findings: Most TCR beta V segments were productive about 87% or about 30% of the time in an earlier analysis. Researchers reportedly found TCR beta sequences accurately predicted most subjects' HLA-A and HLA-B alleles.

V dropped 4 bases and J dropped 1; count of bases not matched to a gene: 8. CDR3 length: 17 residues. Germline CDR1 reads SGHKS; CDR2 reads YYEKEE (reference sequence). Input material: PBMCs. This sequence was found in a male donor in good health and CMV-seronegative. This rearrangement joins TRBV5-5 to TRBJ1-4, with TRBD1 matching over 9 bases. As DNA, the CDR3 is TGTGCCAGCAGCCCCACAACAGGGGGCAGAACTAATGAAAAACTGTTTTTT. It specifies CASSPTTGGRTNEKLFF.